Below are 29 T cell receptor beta chains sequenced from a single sample in a study of cytomegalovirus exposure and HLA in healthy donors. The study ran its PCR with 60 Vbeta and 13 Jbeta primers. Data came from immunoSEQ multiplex PCR; TCRdb stores just in-frame clones and leaves some out. The profile covers about 150,000 clones, with roughly two thirds appearing a single time and roughly 1.9% taken by the ten largest. The specimen was PBMCs. The receptor set was obtained from a male donor in good health and CMV-seronegative.

V and J are TRBV11-2 and TRBJ1-2; TRBD1 matches 7 bases. This CDR3 comprises 12 residues. V was clipped by 5 bases and J by 8 bases; unmatched bases: 5. Germline CDR1 SGHAT, CDR2 FQNNGV. CDR3 sequence: CASSAGQKGYTF. The CDR3 bases are TGTGCCAGCAGCGCGGGACAGAAAGGCTACACCTTC.

The chain couples TRBV18 to TRBJ1-1, with 8 nucleotides matching TRBD1. V lost 2 bases to trimming and J lost 5 bases; unmatched junction nucleotides: 16. Germline V gene data show CDR1 as KGHSH and CDR2 as LQKENI. This CDR3 spans 18 amino acids. The CDR3 protein is CASSPWALTGVGVTEAFF. The DNA of the CDR3 is TGTGCCAGCTCACCATGGGCCCTGACAGGGGTGGGAGTTACTGAAGCTTTCTTT.

The chain combines TRBV6-5 with TRBJ1-1; a weak D match, TRBD1 (5 bases). Between the trimmed V and J ends, which lost 7 bases and 10 bases, there was a span of 13 bases. The CDR3 has 11 residues. CDR1 MNHEY and CDR2 SVGAGI come from the germline V gene. CDR3 nucleotide sequence: TGTGCCAGCAACCACCGGGGGGGAGCTTTCTTT. It codes for CASNHRGGAFF.

This rearrangement joins TRBV7-3 to TRBJ1-1, with TRBD1 matching over 11 bases. Germline-derived CDR1 and CDR2 are SGHTA and FQGTGA. Losses at the gene ends were 5 bases for V and 1 base for J; bases not matched to a gene: 6. The CDR3 spans 16 residues. The CDR3 loop reads CASSLGDRGANTEAFF. The CDR3 DNA reads TGTGCCAGCAGCCTGGGGGACAGGGGGGCGAACACTGAAGCTTTCTTT.

This clone has a handful of counts. V and J are TRBV4-1 and TRBJ2-7, with 7 bases identical to TRBD2. Germline CDR1 is MGHRA and CDR2 is YSYEKL. The CDR3 is 14 amino acids. V was pared by 5 bases and J by 4 bases, with 8 bases of the junction left unmatched. The CDR3 nucleotides read TGCGCCAGCAGCACCCCGGGGGGAAAATACGAGCAGTACTTC. Amino acid sequence: CASSTPGGKYEQYF.

Written as DNA, the CDR3 is TGTGCCAGCAGCTTAGCGGGCGGGGCGGGGGATTCACCCCTCCACTTT. This translates into CASSLAGGAGDSPLHF. The rearrangement joins TRBV7-9 to TRBJ1-6, with D tentatively TRBD1 (5 bases). V dropped 0 bases and J dropped 8 bases, with 14 bases sitting between them. This CDR3 spans 16 amino acids. Germline values: CDR1 SEHNR, CDR2 FQNEAQ (reference sequence).

V usage is TRBV28 and J usage is TRBJ2-2; D not resolved. In germline, CDR1 is MDHEN, CDR2 SYDVKM. The V gene lost 2 bases and the J gene lost 9 bases, with 7 bases spanning the gap. The CDR3 contains 12 residues. The DNA of the CDR3 is TGTGCCAGCAGTTTAGCGTCCCGGGAGCTGTTTTTT. Its translation: CASSLASRELFF.

This sequence joins TRBV4-3 and TRBJ2-5; 16 nucleotides line up with TRBD2. V trimming: 4 bases; J trimming: 2 bases; junction bases outside the gene matches: 7. This CDR3 region has 18 residues. Looked up from germline, CDR1 is LGHNA and CDR2 is YSLEER. The CDR3 region has the DNA TGCGCCAGCAGCCCCCTGGGACTAGCGGGGGGGCGGCAAGAGACCCAGTACTTC. Translating it yields CASSPLGLAGGRQETQYF.

The CDR3 region is CASNPGRGAGSEQFF. The CDR3 bases are TGTGCCAGCAACCCGGGGAGGGGGGCCGGGAGTGAGCAGTTCTTC. The rearrangement joins TRBV5-6 to TRBJ2-1; tentatively, D is TRBD2 (7 bases). The CDR3 loop spans 15 amino acids. Trimming pared 6 bases from V and 9 bases from J, leaving 22 bases between. Germline CDR1 is SGHDT and CDR2 is YYEEEE.

The chain uses TRBV5-8 and TRBJ1-4; D perhaps matches TRBD1 (5 bases). Germline CDR1 and CDR2: SGHTS and YDEGEE. The CDR3 spans 15 residues. Trimming left V 3 bases short and J 4 bases short, with 13 bases between. CDR3 in amino acids: CASSSLQEINEKLFF. The CDR3 nucleotides read TGTGCCAGCAGCTCGTTACAGGAAATTAATGAAAAACTGTTTTTT.

This chain uses TRBV19 with TRBJ2-5, with 11 bases matching TRBD1. The DNA end lines up better with TRBJ2-7; the J call may be wrong. Looked up from germline, CDR1 is LNHDA and CDR2 is SQIVND (reference sequence). There are 14 residues in the CDR3. CDR3 DNA sequence: TGTGCCAGTAGGCCCGGACAGGGGGCGGGCGAGCAGTACTTC. Translation: CASRPGQGAGEQYF.

This sequence joins TRBV2 and TRBJ1-2, with TRBD1 identical over 11 bases. Trimming removed 7 bases from V and 4 bases from J; junction bases left unmatched: 8. Germline-derived CDR1 and CDR2 are SNHLY and FYNNEI. CDR3 size: 15 residues. The CDR3 protein is CASTKRTGGSYGYTF. CDR3 coding DNA: TGTGCCAGCACTAAAAGGACAGGGGGCTCCTATGGCTACACCTTC.

V usage is TRBV18 and J usage is TRBJ2-6; perhaps TRBD1 as D (6 bases). Per germline, CDR1 KGHSH and CDR2 LQKENI. V was trimmed by 3 bases and J by 2 bases, leaving 17 bases between them. CDR3 size: 18 residues. The CDR3 nucleotides read TGTGCCAGCTCACCTCCATCGGCAGGGGCCGCTGGGGCCAACGTCCTGACTTTC. Amino acid sequence: CASSPPSAGAAGANVLTF.

The chain is built from TRBV7-9 and TRBJ2-3; TRBD1 matches at 9 bases. The germline V gene encodes CDR1 SEHNR and CDR2 FQNEAQ (reference sequence). The V segment lost 4 bases and the J segment 1 base; nucleotides outside the gene matches: 6. The CDR3 sequence is 16 residues long. Written as DNA, the CDR3 is TGTGCCAGCAGCTGGGAACGGGACAGGGGCACAGATACGCAGTATTTT. This encodes CASSWERDRGTDTQYF.

The V call is TRBV5-1, the J call TRBJ1-5, with a possible D match to TRBD1 (5 bases). V lost 4 bases and J 2 bases, leaving 10 bases between the germline ends. In germline, CDR1 is SGHRS, CDR2 YFSETQ. The CDR3 extends over 14 amino acids. The DNA of the CDR3 is TGCGCCAGCAGCCCAGGGCCCGGCAATCAGCCCCAGCATTTT. This sequence encodes CASSPGPGNQPQHF.

This clone was seen only a few times. J is TRBJ1-2 and V is TRBV6-6; a weak D match, TRBD1 (6 bases). The germline V gene encodes CDR1 MNHNY and CDR2 SVGAGI (reference sequence). The CDR3 contains 13 residues. V lost 4 bases and J 4 bases, leaving 10 bases between the germline ends. Written as DNA, the CDR3 is TGTGCCAGCAGTTCCCCCAGGGGCTATGGCTACACCTTC. Its protein is CASSSPRGYGYTF.

The chain is built from TRBV2 and TRBJ1-6; D gene unclear. V was pared by 5 bases and J by 0 bases, with 11 bases between. Germline-derived CDR1 and CDR2 are SNHLY and FYNNEI. The CDR3 spans 16 residues. The CDR3, as DNA: TGTGCCAGCAGTAGGGAGATGAGCTCCTATAATTCACCCCTCCACTTT. It translates to CASSREMSSYNSPLHF.

The sample holds one count of this clone. This sequence joins TRBV19 and TRBJ2-2, with 12 bases matching TRBD2. CDR1 and CDR2 (germline): LNHDA, SQIVND (reference sequence). V gave up 1 base and J gave up 5 bases; unmatched junction bases: 8. There are 18 residues in the CDR3. The CDR3 spells CASSIGILAGGLTGELFF. In DNA form, the CDR3 reads TGTGCCAGTAGTATAGGGATACTAGCGGGGGGCCTAACCGGGGAGCTGTTTTTT.

In regard to this clone: Compared with germline, one end of the junction differs, possibly owing to a read error. The CDR3 bases are TGTGCCAGCAGTAACCGGGACATGAGTAATGGAAAACTGTTTTTT. Protein product: CASSNRDMSNGKLFF. The chain uses TRBV6-6 and TRBJ1-4; D possibly corresponds to TRBD1 (6 bases). This CDR3 region has 15 residues. Germline CDR1 reads MNHNY; CDR2 reads SVGAGI (reference sequence).

V usage is TRBV27 and J usage is TRBJ1-2, with D hard to call. This CDR3 has 15 amino acids. Germline loops: CDR1 MNHEY, CDR2 SMNVEV (reference sequence). V shed 4 bases and J shed 4 bases, with 16 bases lying between them. CDR3 sequence (DNA): TGTGCCAGCAGTTCCCCCCGGGAGGGCCTCTATGGCTACACCTTC. Translating it yields CASSSPREGLYGYTF.

The rearrangement joins TRBV15 to TRBJ2-3; D gene ambiguous. The V end lost 8 bases, the J end lost 7 bases, and 10 bases lay between the germline ends. The CDR3 covers 11 residues. CDR1 is LNHNV, CDR2 YYDKDF, per germline (reference sequence). As DNA, the CDR3 is TGTGCCACCTCTAGGCTTAATACGCAGTATTTT. This translates into CATSRLNTQYF.

The rearrangement joins TRBV15 to TRBJ1-1; D is uncertain. This CDR3 spans 14 amino acids. The V and J ends lost 1 base and 0 bases respectively, with 6 bases between them. Germline CDR1 LNHNV, CDR2 YYDKDF (reference sequence). CDR3 sequence: CATSRGGMNTEAFF. The CDR3, as DNA: TGTGCCACCAGCAGAGGTGGCATGAACACTGAAGCTTTCTTT.

This clone was found a few times. This chain joins TRBV5-1 and TRBJ1-1, with D perhaps matching TRBD1 (6 bases). The CDR3 sequence is 14 residues long. The V gene lost 3 bases and the J gene lost 7 bases, with 16 bases spanning the gap. CDR1 is SGHRS, CDR2 YFSETQ, per germline. The CDR3 region is CASSSGFQGGEAFF. The CDR3 bases are TGCGCCAGCAGCTCAGGGTTTCAAGGGGGTGAAGCTTTCTTT.

V is TRBV10-3 and J is TRBJ2-2; 11 bases align to TRBD1. V shed 0 bases and J 7 bases; nucleotides not matched to a gene: 13. This CDR3 comprises 19 residues. CDR1 and CDR2 from the germline V gene are ENHRY and SYGVKD. The CDR3 is CAISESHGPGQGVGGELFF. In DNA form, the CDR3 reads TGTGCCATCAGTGAGTCCCACGGCCCGGGACAGGGGGTTGGCGGGGAGCTGTTTTTT.

The V and J genes are TRBV5-4 and TRBJ1-1; D is unresolved. This CDR3 has 13 amino acids. Trimming took 5 bases from V and 1 from J, leaving 9 bases between them. Germline V lookup: CDR1 SGHNT, CDR2 YYREEE (reference sequence). The CDR3 DNA reads as TGTGCCAGCAGTCGGGGAGAGAACACTGAAGCTTTCTTT. Its protein is CASSRGENTEAFF.

The rearrangement links TRBV23-1 to TRBJ1-2, with a tentative D call TRBD1 (6 bases). TRBV23-1 is labeled an ORF, and its function is uncertain. Trimming removed 6 bases at V and 4 bases at J, with 18 bases between. This CDR3 comprises 15 residues. The CDR3 spells CASSLRQERGYGYTF. Here the CDR3 DNA reads TGCGCCAGCAGCCTAAGACAGGAAAGGGGCTATGGCTACACCTTC.

The chain has TRBV6-1 and TRBJ2-7, with 11 bases fitting TRBD1. CDR3 length equals 16 residues. Trimming took 4 bases from V and 6 from J; bases not matched to a gene: 11. From germline, CDR1 is MNHNS and CDR2 SASEGT. CDR3 nucleotide sequence: TGTGCCAGCAGTGGGGGATTGCCGGGACAGGGGGTCGAGCAGTACTTC. Translation: CASSGGLPGQGVEQYF.

This chain connects TRBV7-2 to TRBJ2-5, with D possibly being TRBD2 (5 bases). Germline-derived CDR1 and CDR2 are SGHTA and FQGNSA. This CDR3 has 15 amino acids. The germline V and J ends were trimmed by 3 bases and 5 bases, with 16 bases remaining between them. The DNA for the CDR3 is TGTGCCAGCAGCTTGGGTCTCCAAGGCGGGGAGACCCAGTACTTC. Protein: CASSLGLQGGETQYF. The whole variable domain, filled in from reference TRBV7-2 and TRBJ2-5, reads GAGVSQSPSNKVTEKGKDVELRCDPISGHTALYWYRQSLGQGLEFLIYFQGNSAPDKSGLPSDRFSAERTGGSVSTLTIQRTQQEDSAVYLCASSLGLQGGETQYFGPGTRLLVL.

Only a few counts were recorded for this clone. The chain employs TRBV7-8 and TRBJ1-6; 7 bases line up with TRBD1. V shed 3 bases, J shed 9 bases, and the junction held 8 bases outside the gene matches. The germline V gene encodes CDR1 SGHVS and CDR2 FQNEAQ. This CDR3 spans 15 amino acids. CDR3 bases: TGTGCCAGCAGCTTTGAGGGGGCGACGGTTTCACCCCTCCACTTT. Its translation is CASSFEGATVSPLHF.